Listed below are T cell receptor beta chains from one sample, sequenced in a study of cytomegalovirus exposure and HLA in healthy donors. Clones were read by immunoSEQ multiplex PCR, and TCRdb kept only the in-frame ones, dropping some. This sample yields approximately 100,000 clones, of which around 80% are seen a single time; roughly 7.7% belongs to the top ten. Sequenced: PBMCs. The origin of the receptors is a human donor in good health. CDR3s include the opening cysteine and the closing phenylalanine or tryptophan. The D gene is left open where the match is weak. Size values are once, few and many counts, or a class for expanded clones, and some rows have none.

v_call	d_call	clone_size	cdr3_length	j_call	cdr3_nt	cdr3_aa
TRBV7-8	TRBD2	NA	16	TRBJ2-1	TGTGCCAGCAGCCGCGGACTAGCTCAAGGCTACAATGAGCAGTTCTTC	CASSRGLAQGYNEQFF
TRBV10-1	TRBD2	NA	15	TRBJ2-1	TGCGCCAGCAGTGGGCCTACCGGGAGGGTCGGGTCACCGTTCTTC	CASSGPTGRVGSPFF
TRBV5-6	TRBD1	once	15	TRBJ1-2	TGTGCCAGCAGCCAGGACAGGGGGAACCTCTATGGCTACACCTTC	CASSQDRGNLYGYTF
TRBV9	TRBD1	NA	14	TRBJ1-2	TGTGCCAGCAGCCCAGGGGGACAGATCTATGGCTACACCTTC	CASSPGGQIYGYTF
TRBV11-2	TRBD2	NA	14	TRBJ2-1	TGTGCCAGCAGCCGACTAGCGGGGGGCCATGAGCAGTTCTTC	CASSRLAGGHEQFF
TRBV2	NA	few	11	TRBJ1-2	TGTGCCAGCAGCCAAGGGGATGGCTACACCTTC	CASSQGDGYTF
TRBV7-6	TRBD1	NA	16	TRBJ2-1	TGTGCCAGCAGCTACCTTCAGGGGGCGAGTTACAATGAGCAGTTCTTC	CASSYLQGASYNEQFF
TRBV15	NA	once	13	TRBJ2-1	TGTGCCACCAGCGGGGGGTCCTACAATGAGCAGTTCTTC	CATSGGSYNEQFF
TRBV6-5	NA	NA	14	TRBJ1-2	TGTGCCAGCAGTTACGATGGCAGGGTGTATGGCTACACCTTC	CASSYDGRVYGYTF
TRBV11-2	NA	NA	16	TRBJ2-5	TGTGCCAGCAGCTTAGCCCCCGGGTCACTCCAAGAGACCCAGTACTTC	CASSLAPGSLQETQYF
TRBV5-6	TRBD2	NA	17	TRBJ2-5	TGTGCCAGCAGCTCAAACTTAGCGGGGTCGCAAAGGGAGACCCAGTACTTC	CASSSNLAGSQRETQYF
TRBV6-6	NA	NA	15	TRBJ2-7	TGTGCCAGCAGTCCGATGTGGACTACCCCCTGGGAGCAGTACTTC	CASSPMWTTPWEQYF
TRBV7-8	NA	once	16	TRBJ2-7	TGTGCCAGCAGCTTAGAGGTCTCTAGTTATTCCTACGAGCAGTACTTC	CASSLEVSSYSYEQYF
TRBV2	TRBD2	NA	15	TRBJ2-5	TGTGCCAGCAGTGGACTAGCGGGAGGGAAAGAGACCCAGTACTTC	CASSGLAGGKETQYF
TRBV9	TRBD1	NA	14	TRBJ1-2	TGTGCCAGCAGCGTCGGACAGGGGGTCTATGGCTACACCTTC	CASSVGQGVYGYTF
TRBV2	TRBD1	NA	15	TRBJ2-5	TGTGCCAGCAGCGACAAAGCAGGGGGCGTTGAGACCCAGTACTTC	CASSDKAGGVETQYF
TRBV7-9	TRBD1	few	15	TRBJ2-2	TGTGCCAGCAGCTTTGGGGGACAGGGTACCGGGGAGCTGTTTTTT	CASSFGGQGTGELFF
TRBV5-1	NA	NA	15	TRBJ2-2	TGCGCCAGCAGCTTGGGTGGGGCTCCCACCGGGGAGCTGTTTTTT	CASSLGGAPTGELFF
TRBV7-6	TRBD1	NA	16	TRBJ2-1	TGTGCCAGCAGCCCCGGGACAGGGGCTTCCTACAATGAGCAGTTCTTC	CASSPGTGASYNEQFF
TRBV5-1	NA	few	13	TRBJ1-1	TGCGCCAGCAGCTTAGACACCTACACTGAAGCTTTCTTT	CASSLDTYTEAFF
TRBV10-3	TRBD1	NA	18	TRBJ2-1	TGTGCCATCAGTGAGTCGAAGAGACAGGGGACCCACTACAATGAGCAGTTCTTC	CAISESKRQGTHYNEQFF
TRBV19	TRBD1	NA	15	TRBJ2-7	TGTGCCAGTAGTACAGGACAGGGGCCAATCTACGAGCAGTACTTC	CASSTGQGPIYEQYF
TRBV27	NA	NA	13	TRBJ1-1	TGTGCCAGCAGCCGGTCAGGGGACACTGAAGCTTTCTTT	CASSRSGDTEAFF
TRBV5-5	TRBD2	NA	16	TRBJ2-1	TGTGCCAGCAGCCATATGACTAGCGGGAGACAGAGTGAGCAGTTCTTC	CASSHMTSGRQSEQFF
TRBV9	NA	NA	13	TRBJ1-1	TGTGCCAGCAGCGTAGGGGCAGGCACTGAAGCTTTCTTT	CASSVGAGTEAFF
TRBV11-1	TRBD2	NA	15	TRBJ2-1	TGTGCCAGCAGCTTACGGGGGGGCGGACACAATGAGCAGTTCTTC	CASSLRGGGHNEQFF
TRBV29-1	NA	NA	13	TRBJ2-2	TGCAGCGTTGCCCCCGGGAACACCGGGGAGCTGTTTTTT	CSVAPGNTGELFF
TRBV5-1	TRBD1	NA	13	TRBJ1-2	TGCGCCAGCAGCTTGGGGACAGGGTCTGGCTACACCTTC	CASSLGTGSGYTF